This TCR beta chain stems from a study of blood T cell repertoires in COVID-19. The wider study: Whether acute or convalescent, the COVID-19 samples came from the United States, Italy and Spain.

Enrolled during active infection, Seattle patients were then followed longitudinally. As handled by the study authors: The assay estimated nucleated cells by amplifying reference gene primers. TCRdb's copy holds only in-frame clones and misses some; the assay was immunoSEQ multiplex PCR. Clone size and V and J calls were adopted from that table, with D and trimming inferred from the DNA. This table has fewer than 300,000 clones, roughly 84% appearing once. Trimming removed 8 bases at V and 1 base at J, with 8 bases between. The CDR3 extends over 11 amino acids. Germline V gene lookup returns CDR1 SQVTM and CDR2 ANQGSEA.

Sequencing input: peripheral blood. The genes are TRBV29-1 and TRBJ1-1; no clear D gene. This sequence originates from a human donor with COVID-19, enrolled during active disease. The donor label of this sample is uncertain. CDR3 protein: CSSGRNTEAFF. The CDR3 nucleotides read TGCAGCTCAGGCCGGAACACTGAAGCTTTCTTT.